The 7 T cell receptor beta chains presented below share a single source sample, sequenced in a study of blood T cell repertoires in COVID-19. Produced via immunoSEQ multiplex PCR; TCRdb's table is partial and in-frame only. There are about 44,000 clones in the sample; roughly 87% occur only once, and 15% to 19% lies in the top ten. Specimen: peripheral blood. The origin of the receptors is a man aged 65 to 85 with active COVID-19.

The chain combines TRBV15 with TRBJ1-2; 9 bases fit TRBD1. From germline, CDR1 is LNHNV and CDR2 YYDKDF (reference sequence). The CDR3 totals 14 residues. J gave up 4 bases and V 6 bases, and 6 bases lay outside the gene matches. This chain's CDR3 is CATRKDRGSYGYTF. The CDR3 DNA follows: TGTGCCACCAGGAAGGACAGGGGAAGCTATGGCTACACCTTC.

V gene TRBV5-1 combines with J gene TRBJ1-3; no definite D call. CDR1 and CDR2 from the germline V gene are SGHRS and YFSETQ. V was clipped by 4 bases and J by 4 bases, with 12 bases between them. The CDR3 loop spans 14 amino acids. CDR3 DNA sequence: TGCGCCAGCAGCGCCGGATCAGGCGGAAACACCATATATTTT. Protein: CASSAGSGGNTIYF.

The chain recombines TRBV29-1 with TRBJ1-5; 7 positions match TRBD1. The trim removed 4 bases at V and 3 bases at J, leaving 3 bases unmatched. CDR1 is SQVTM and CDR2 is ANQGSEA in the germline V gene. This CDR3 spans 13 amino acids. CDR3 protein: CSVGDRSNQPQHF. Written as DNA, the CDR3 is TGCAGCGTTGGGGACAGATCCAATCAGCCCCAGCATTTT.

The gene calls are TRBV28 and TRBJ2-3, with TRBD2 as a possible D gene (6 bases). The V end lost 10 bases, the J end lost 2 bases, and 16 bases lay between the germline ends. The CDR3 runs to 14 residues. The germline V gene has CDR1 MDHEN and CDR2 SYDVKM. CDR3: CATRSGGDTDTQYF. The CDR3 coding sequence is TGTGCCACAAGGTCGGGCGGGGACACAGATACGCAGTATTTT.

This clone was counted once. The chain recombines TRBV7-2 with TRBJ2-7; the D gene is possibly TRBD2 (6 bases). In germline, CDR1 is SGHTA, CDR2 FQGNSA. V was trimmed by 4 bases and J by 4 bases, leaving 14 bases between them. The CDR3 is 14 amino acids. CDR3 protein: CASSWGVQVYEQYF. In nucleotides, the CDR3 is TGTGCCAGCAGCTGGGGGGTCCAGGTATACGAGCAGTACTTC.

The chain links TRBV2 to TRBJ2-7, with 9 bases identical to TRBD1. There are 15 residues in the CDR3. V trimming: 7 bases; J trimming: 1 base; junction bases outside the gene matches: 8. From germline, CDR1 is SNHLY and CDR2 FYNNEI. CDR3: CASIPGGTGSYEQYF. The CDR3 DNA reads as TGTGCCAGCATTCCCGGGGGGACAGGGTCCTACGAGCAGTACTTC.

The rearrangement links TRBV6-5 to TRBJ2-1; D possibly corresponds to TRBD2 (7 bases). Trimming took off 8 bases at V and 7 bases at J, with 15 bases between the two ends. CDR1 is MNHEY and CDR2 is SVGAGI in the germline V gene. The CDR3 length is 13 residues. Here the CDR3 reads CASFTGGGNEQFF. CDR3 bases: TGTGCCAGCTTTACGGGGGGCGGGAATGAGCAGTTCTTC.